These 31 T cell receptor beta chains came from one sample sequenced in a study of T-cell reconstitution after alpha-beta-depleted transplantation in children. TCRbeta library construction was performed incorporating unique molecular identifiers. TCRdb re-called the PCR reads through MiXCR, storing one row per CDR3 protein. This sample has fewer than 550,000 distinct CDR3 sequences, with 11% found just once. Source: PBMCs from the stem cell graft donor, taken from the stem cell graft. The receptors derive from a human donor who donated a stem cell graft to a child with acute myeloid leukemia.

The J gene is TRBJ2-7, the V gene TRBV5-1; D gene uncertain. V was shortened by 0 bases and J by 0 bases, with 7 bases between the two germline ends. Per germline, CDR1 SGHRS and CDR2 YFSETQ. CDR3 length: 14 residues. The CDR3 reads CASSLVSSSYEQYF. CDR3 nucleotides: TGCGCCAGCAGCTTGGTGTCTAGCTCCTACGAGCAGTACTTC. Full variable domain (rest looked up from reference TRBV5-1 and TRBJ2-7): KAGVTQTPRYLIKTRGQQVTLSCSPISGHRSVSWYQQTPGQGLQFLFEYFSETQRNKGNFPGRFSGRQFSNSRSEMNVSTLELGDSALYLCASSLVSSSYEQYFGPGTRLTVT.

This clonotype was recorded a few times. This chain joins TRBV12-3 or TRBV12-4 and TRBJ2-5; tentatively, D is TRBD1 or TRBD2 (6 bases each). V was clipped by 3 bases and J by 1 base, with 12 bases between them. The CDR3 covers 15 residues. This CDR3 reads CASSFGGTSQETQYF. In DNA form, the CDR3 reads TGTGCCAGCAGTTTTGGGGGGACATCCCAAGAGACCCAGTACTTC.

The CDR3 bases are TGTGCCATCAACACGGTGGCTAGCGGGCGACCAACAGATACGCAGTATTTT. Amino acids: CAINTVASGRPTDTQYF. The chain employs TRBV10-3 and TRBJ2-3; 8 positions match TRBD2. This CDR3 contains 17 residues. J lost 3 bases, V lost 7 bases, and 15 bases had no gene match. Germline V gene data show CDR1 as ENHRY and CDR2 as SYGVKD.

In its sample, this clonotype was seen a few times. The chain uses TRBV6-2 or TRBV6-3 and TRBJ2-5, with TRBD2 matching 9 bases. The CDR3 length is 18 residues. Germline trimming cut 2 bases from V and 7 bases from J; bases unmatched to any gene: 17. From germline, CDR1 is MNHEY and CDR2 SVGEGT. The CDR3 here is CASSYRPQGLAWPGTQYF. DNA for the CDR3: TGTGCCAGCAGTTACCGGCCCCAGGGACTAGCTTGGCCCGGGACCCAGTACTTC.

In its sample, this clonotype was seen a few times. The V call is TRBV12-3 or TRBV12-4, the J call TRBJ1-4, with D maybe TRBD1 (6 bases). The V end lost 3 bases, the J end lost 6 bases, and 11 bases lay between the germline ends. CDR3 length: 14 amino acids. The CDR3 loop is CASSFGGRDEKLFF. In nucleotides, the CDR3 is TGTGCCAGCAGTTTTGGGGGGCGCGATGAAAAACTGTTTTTT.

With regard to this clonotype: A clone one base away is much larger, so this may be a read error. No DNA is shown, since the ends of the CDR3 on it are uncertain; the CDR3 is the one TCRdb lists. The chain links TRBV29-1 to TRBJ2-1; the tabulated D call, TRBD1, remains unverified against the DNA. The CDR3 extends over 12 residues, inclusive of both ends. The germline V gene has CDR1 SQVTM and CDR2 ANQGSEA. The chain's CDR3 is CSVATGSAERFF.

The rearrangement joins TRBV5-6 to TRBJ2-5, with 14 nucleotides matching TRBD2. CDR1 and CDR2 (germline): SGHDT, YYEEEE. This CDR3 comprises 17 residues. The J segment lost 3 bases and the V segment lost 6 bases, leaving 10 bases of the junction unmatched. The CDR3 loop reads CASIGLAGGWSEETQYF. The CDR3 DNA reads TGTGCCAGCATAGGACTAGCGGGAGGTTGGTCCGAAGAGACCCAGTACTTC.

CDR3 DNA: TGCAGCGCTCGGACAGGGCTTAATGAAAAACTGTTTTTT. Translation gives CSARTGLNEKLFF. The rearrangement joins TRBV29-1 to TRBJ1-4, with 8 bases fitting TRBD1. Unmatched junction bases numbered 5, after V lost 7 bases and J lost 4 bases. The CDR3 consists of 13 residues. Germline assignment: CDR1 SQVTM and CDR2 ANQGSEA.

This clonotype has more than one count but fewer than ten. The rearrangement links TRBV5-1 to TRBJ2-3; D is possibly TRBD2 (5 bases). CDR1 is SGHRS and CDR2 is YFSETQ in the germline V gene. V was pared by 0 bases and J by 3 bases, with 11 bases between. The CDR3 is 15 amino acids. The CDR3 sequence is CASSLARVATDTQYF. In DNA form, the CDR3 reads TGCGCCAGCAGCTTGGCGCGGGTTGCGACAGATACGCAGTATTTT. Full variable domain (missing parts from reference TRBV5-1 and TRBJ2-3): KAGVTQTPRYLIKTRGQQVTLSCSPISGHRSVSWYQQTPGQGLQFLFEYFSETQRNKGNFPGRFSGRQFSNSRSEMNVSTLELGDSALYLCASSLARVATDTQYFGPGTRLTVL.

This clonotype was counted between two and nine times. DNA of the CDR3: TGTGCCAGCAGCCCCCCCAGCTCGGAGCAGTTCTTC. It codes for CASSPPSSEQFF. The gene calls are TRBV9 and TRBJ2-1; D is unclear. Deletions cut 4 bases from V and 10 bases from J, with 12 bases between. There are 12 residues in the CDR3. CDR1 and CDR2 from the germline V gene are SGDLS and YYNGEE.

This clonotype was seen a few times. The CDR3 DNA sequence: TGTGCCAGCAGCTTAATTTCGACTAGCGACCGTACGCAGTATTTT. Its translation: CASSLISTSDRTQYF. This chain uses TRBV7-2 with TRBJ2-3, with 8 bases lining up with TRBD2. The length of the CDR3 is 15 residues. Germline lookup yields CDR1 SGHTA and CDR2 FQGNSA. V lost 2 bases and J lost 8; bases outside the gene matches: 9.

This clonotype was recorded at least ten times. The chain is built from TRBV5-1 and TRBJ2-2; 7 positions match TRBD2. CDR3 length equals 13 residues. The germline gives CDR1 SGHRS, CDR2 YFSETQ. V trimming: 5 bases; J trimming: 6 bases; junction bases outside the gene matches: 4. CDR3 DNA: TGCGCCAGCAGTTATAGCGGGCCCGGGGAGCTGTTTTTT. Amino acid sequence: CASSYSGPGELFF.

This clonotype was recorded a few times. As DNA, the CDR3 is TGCGCCAGCAGCTCCGGACTAGCGGGAGGGCTACGCTACTACAATGAGCAGTTCTTC. As protein: CASSSGLAGGLRYYNEQFF. The chain employs TRBV5-1 and TRBJ2-1; TRBD2 matches 15 bases. Unmatched junction bases numbered 10, after V lost 3 bases and J lost 3 bases. The CDR3 is 19 residues long. Germline V CDR1 and CDR2: SGHRS, YFSETQ.

Points on this clonotype: A junction boundary mismatches the germline segment, possibly from a read error. The CDR3 spells CASSLARRDNQPRHF. CDR3 bases: TGTGCCAGCAGTTTAGCCCGCCGGGACAATCAGCCCCGGCATTTT. The genes are TRBV12-3 or TRBV12-4 and TRBJ1-5, with D tentatively TRBD1 (6 bases). This CDR3 is 15 amino acids long.

This chain links TRBV13 with TRBJ2-2, with TRBD2 identical over 12 bases. V shed 3 bases and J 5 bases; nucleotides not matched to a gene: 4. Germline values: CDR1 PRHDT, CDR2 FYEKMQ (reference sequence). The CDR3 loop spans 16 amino acids. In DNA, the CDR3 is TGTGCCAGCAGCTTTACTAGCGGGAGGACGACCGGGGAGCTGTTTTTT. Protein: CASSFTSGRTTGELFF.

This clonotype showed up just a few times. In nucleotides, the CDR3 is TGTGCCAGCAGTGAATTGGGACAGGGCTCTGGCTACACCTTC. This translates into CASSELGQGSGYTF. The rearrangement uses TRBV2 and TRBJ1-2, with TRBD1 identical over 9 bases. V lost 2 bases and J lost 7; bases outside the gene matches: 5. The CDR3 runs 14 residues. Germline-derived CDR1 and CDR2 are SNHLY and FYNNEI. Variable domain in full (rest from reference TRBV2 and TRBJ1-2): EPEVTQTPSHQVTQMGQEVILRCVPISNHLYFYWYRQILGQKVEFLVSFYNNEISEKSEIFDDQFSVERPDGSNFTLKIRSTKLEDSAMYFCASSELGQGSGYTFGSGTRLTVV.

The genes are TRBV5-1 and TRBJ1-2; 7 bases align to TRBD1. The junction had 5 bases not matched to a gene; V was cut back by 0 bases and J by 6 bases. The germline gives CDR1 SGHRS, CDR2 YFSETQ. The CDR3 length is 14 residues. The CDR3 sequence: CASSLGDSFNGYTF. The CDR3 nucleotides are TGCGCCAGCAGCTTGGGGGACAGTTTTAATGGCTACACCTTC.

The rearrangement uses TRBV6-5 and TRBJ2-6; D is unresolved. The CDR3 is 17 residues long. Per the germline V gene, CDR1 is MNHEY and CDR2 is SVGAGI. V was cut by 3 bases and J by 1 base, with 13 bases left in between. The CDR3 reads CASSYLRPGSGANVLTF. In nucleotides, the CDR3 is TGTGCCAGCAGTTATTTACGACCCGGGTCTGGGGCCAACGTCCTGACTTTC.

The chain uses TRBV12-3 or TRBV12-4 and TRBJ1-5; D is unclear. V was cut by 6 bases and J by 1 base, with 13 bases left in between. The CDR3 is 15 residues long. The CDR3 DNA reads TGTGCCAGCAGCGCGATGGGAGGGAGCAATCAGCCCCAGCATTTT. Its protein is CASSAMGGSNQPQHF.

The V and J genes are TRBV20-1 and TRBJ1-4; D ambiguous. The CDR3 sequence is 13 residues long. Per the germline V gene, CDR1 is DFQATT and CDR2 is SNEGSKA (reference sequence). V was clipped by 5 bases and J by 7 bases, with 14 bases between them. The CDR3, as DNA: TGCAGTGCTCTCGGGGTTACGGGTGAAAAACTGTTTTTT. This encodes CSALGVTGEKLFF.

This chain connects TRBV6-5 to TRBJ1-5; D possibly corresponds to TRBD1 (6 bases). Trimming shortened V by 2 bases and J by 6 bases, and 14 bases separated the two germline ends. The CDR3 runs 15 residues. Germline assignment: CDR1 MNHEY and CDR2 SVGAGI. CDR3: CASSYLQGGGQPQHF. The CDR3 coding sequence is TGTGCCAGCAGTTACCTACAGGGCGGGGGTCAGCCCCAGCATTTT.

This clonotype was seen a handful of times. The chain combines TRBV4-3 with TRBJ1-4; D gene uncertain. Germline assignment: CDR1 LGHNA and CDR2 YSLEER. This CDR3 has 15 residues. V was cut by 5 bases and J by 7 bases, with 17 bases left in between. The CDR3 sequence is CASSAERSYGEKLFF. Here the CDR3 DNA reads TGCGCCAGCAGCGCAGAAAGAAGTTATGGTGAAAAACTGTTTTTT.

This clonotype has a handful of counts. This chain joins TRBV12-3 or TRBV12-4 and TRBJ2-7; TRBD1 agrees at 8 bases. The CDR3 has 16 amino acids. Unmatched junction bases numbered 16, after V lost 5 bases and J lost 7 bases. The CDR3: CASSPADGRGRREQYF. The CDR3, as DNA: TGTGCCAGCAGTCCAGCTGATGGCAGGGGGCGGAGGGAGCAGTACTTC.

The J gene is TRBJ2-1, the V gene TRBV20-1, with 10 bases matching TRBD2. Germline CDR1 reads DFQATT; CDR2 reads SNEGSKA (reference sequence). The CDR3 has 17 amino acids. J was trimmed by 3 bases and V by 0 bases; bases with no gene match: 8. CDR3 nucleotide sequence: TGCAGTGCTAGAGATTGGGCTAGCGGGGGTATCTACAATGAGCAGTTCTTC. Translating gives CSARDWASGGIYNEQFF.

This clonotype was seen more than once but under ten times. The chain carries TRBV4-3 and TRBJ1-2; no clear D gene. The CDR3 spans 15 residues. Trimming cost V 0 bases and J 4 bases, with 12 bases left between them. Germline V CDR1 and CDR2: LGHNA, YSLEER. Here the CDR3 DNA reads TGCGCCAGCAGCCAAGAAGCTACGGGGTCCTATGGCTACACCTTC. Protein: CASSQEATGSYGYTF.

As for this clonotype: The junction and the germline gene differ at one end; a read error may be behind it. CDR3 DNA sequence: TGCGCCAGCAGCCCAGAGTACATGAACACTCAAGCTTTCTTT. Translation gives CASSPEYMNTQAFF. The gene calls are TRBV5-1 and TRBJ1-1, with no clear D. This CDR3 is built from 14 residues. Germline V CDR1 and CDR2: SGHRS, YFSETQ.

This clonotype was seen more than once but under ten times. The V and J genes are TRBV12-3 or TRBV12-4 and TRBJ2-1; 8 bases line up with TRBD2. There are 15 residues in the CDR3. Trimming took 3 bases from V and 9 from J; bases not matched to a gene: 10. The CDR3 loop reads CASSFIGGGVSEQFF. The CDR3 DNA sequence: TGTGCCAGCAGTTTTATCGGGGGGGGCGTCTCTGAGCAGTTCTTC.

There are a few counts of this clonotype. The chain joins TRBV11-2 to TRBJ2-3; the match to TRBD1 covers 7 bases. Germline trimming cut 5 bases from V and 2 bases from J; bases unmatched to any gene: 10. CDR3 length: 16 amino acids. Germline V gives CDR1 SGHAT, CDR2 FQNNGV. The CDR3 region has the DNA TGTGCCAGCAGCCCAGGACAGGCCCACTTCACAGATACGCAGTATTTT. It encodes CASSPGQAHFTDTQYF.

There are a few counts of this clonotype. V usage is TRBV6-5 and J usage is TRBJ2-5; 9 positions agree with TRBD1. Germline loops: CDR1 MNHEY, CDR2 SVGAGI. This CDR3 spans 16 amino acids. V gave up 4 bases and J gave up 2 bases; unmatched junction bases: 8. The CDR3 is CASSWLGQGPQETQYF. The CDR3 bases are TGTGCCAGCAGTTGGTTGGGACAGGGCCCTCAAGAGACCCAGTACTTC.

The chain joins TRBV4-3 to TRBJ2-3; TRBD1 or TRBD2 may be the D gene (6 bases each). The CDR3 is 16 amino acids. Germline-derived CDR1 and CDR2 are LGHNA and YSLEER. V lost 2 bases, J lost 5 bases, and 17 bases lay in between. The CDR3 coding sequence is TGCGCCAGCAGCCAACAAACGTGGGGGGCTGAAGATACGCAGTATTTT. This gives the protein CASSQQTWGAEDTQYF.

The chain couples TRBV25-1 to TRBJ2-6; the match to TRBD1 covers 7 bases. CDR1 MGHDK and CDR2 SYGVNS come from the germline V gene. Trimming took 1 base from V and 0 from J; bases not matched to a gene: 3. The CDR3 is 17 residues long. The CDR3 region has the DNA TGTGCCAGCAGTGAATTCGGGACAGCCTCTGGGGCCAACGTCCTGACTTTC. This sequence encodes CASSEFGTASGANVLTF.